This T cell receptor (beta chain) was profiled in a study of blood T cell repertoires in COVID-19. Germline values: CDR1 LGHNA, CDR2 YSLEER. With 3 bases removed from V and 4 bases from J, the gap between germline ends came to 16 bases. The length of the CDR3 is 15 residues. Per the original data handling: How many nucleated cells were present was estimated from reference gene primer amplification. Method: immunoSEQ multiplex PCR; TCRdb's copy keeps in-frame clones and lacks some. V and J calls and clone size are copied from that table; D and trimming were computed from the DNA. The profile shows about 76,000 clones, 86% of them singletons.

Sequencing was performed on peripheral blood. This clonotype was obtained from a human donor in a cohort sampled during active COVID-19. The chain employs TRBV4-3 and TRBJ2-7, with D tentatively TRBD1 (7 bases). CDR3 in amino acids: CASSQDPTGRYEQYF. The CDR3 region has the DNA TGCGCCAGCAGCCAGGACCCGACAGGGAGGTACGAGCAGTACTTC.